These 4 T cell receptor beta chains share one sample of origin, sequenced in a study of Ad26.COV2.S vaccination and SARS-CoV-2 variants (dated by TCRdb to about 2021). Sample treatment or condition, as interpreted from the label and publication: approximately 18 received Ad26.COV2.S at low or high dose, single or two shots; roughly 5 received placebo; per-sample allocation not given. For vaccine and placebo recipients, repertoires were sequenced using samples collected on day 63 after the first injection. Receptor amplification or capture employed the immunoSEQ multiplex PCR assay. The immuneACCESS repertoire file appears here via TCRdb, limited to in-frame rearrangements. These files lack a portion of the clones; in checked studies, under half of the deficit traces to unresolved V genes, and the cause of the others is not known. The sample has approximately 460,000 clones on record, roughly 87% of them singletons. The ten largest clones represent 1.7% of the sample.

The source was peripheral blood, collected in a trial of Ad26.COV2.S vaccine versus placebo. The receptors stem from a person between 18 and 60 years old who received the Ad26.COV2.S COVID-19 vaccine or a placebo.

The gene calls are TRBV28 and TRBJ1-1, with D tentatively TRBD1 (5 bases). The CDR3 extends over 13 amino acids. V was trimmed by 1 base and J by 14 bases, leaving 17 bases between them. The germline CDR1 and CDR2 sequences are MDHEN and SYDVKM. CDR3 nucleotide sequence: TGTGCCAGCAGTTTATATTCAGGGCTTCGCCGCTTCTTT. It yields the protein CASSLYSGLRRFF. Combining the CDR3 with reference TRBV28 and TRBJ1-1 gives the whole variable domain DVKVTQSSRYLVKRTGEKVFLECVQDMDHENMFWYRQDPGLGLRLIYFSYDVKMKEKGDIPEGYSVSREKKERFSLILESASTNQTSMYLCASSLYSGLRRFFGQGTRLTVV.

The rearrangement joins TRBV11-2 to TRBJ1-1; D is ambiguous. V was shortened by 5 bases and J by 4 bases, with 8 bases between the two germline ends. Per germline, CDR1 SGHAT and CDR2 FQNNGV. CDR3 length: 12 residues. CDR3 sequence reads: CASSLGTTEAFF. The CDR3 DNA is TGTGCCAGCAGCCTAGGCACCACTGAAGCTTTCTTT.

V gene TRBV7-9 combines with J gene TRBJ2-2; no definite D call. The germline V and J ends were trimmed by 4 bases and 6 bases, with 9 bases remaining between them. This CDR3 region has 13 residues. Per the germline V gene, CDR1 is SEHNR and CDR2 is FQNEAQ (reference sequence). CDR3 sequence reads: CASSSGRAGELFF. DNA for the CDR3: TGTGCCAGCAGCTCCGGTAGGGCCGGGGAGCTGTTTTTT.

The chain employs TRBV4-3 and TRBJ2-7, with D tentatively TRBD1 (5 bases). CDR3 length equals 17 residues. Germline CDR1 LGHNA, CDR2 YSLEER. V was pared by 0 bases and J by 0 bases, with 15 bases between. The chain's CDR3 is CASSQDRQGPTSYEQYF. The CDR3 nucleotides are TGCGCCAGCAGCCAAGATCGCCAGGGCCCTACCTCCTACGAGCAGTACTTC.